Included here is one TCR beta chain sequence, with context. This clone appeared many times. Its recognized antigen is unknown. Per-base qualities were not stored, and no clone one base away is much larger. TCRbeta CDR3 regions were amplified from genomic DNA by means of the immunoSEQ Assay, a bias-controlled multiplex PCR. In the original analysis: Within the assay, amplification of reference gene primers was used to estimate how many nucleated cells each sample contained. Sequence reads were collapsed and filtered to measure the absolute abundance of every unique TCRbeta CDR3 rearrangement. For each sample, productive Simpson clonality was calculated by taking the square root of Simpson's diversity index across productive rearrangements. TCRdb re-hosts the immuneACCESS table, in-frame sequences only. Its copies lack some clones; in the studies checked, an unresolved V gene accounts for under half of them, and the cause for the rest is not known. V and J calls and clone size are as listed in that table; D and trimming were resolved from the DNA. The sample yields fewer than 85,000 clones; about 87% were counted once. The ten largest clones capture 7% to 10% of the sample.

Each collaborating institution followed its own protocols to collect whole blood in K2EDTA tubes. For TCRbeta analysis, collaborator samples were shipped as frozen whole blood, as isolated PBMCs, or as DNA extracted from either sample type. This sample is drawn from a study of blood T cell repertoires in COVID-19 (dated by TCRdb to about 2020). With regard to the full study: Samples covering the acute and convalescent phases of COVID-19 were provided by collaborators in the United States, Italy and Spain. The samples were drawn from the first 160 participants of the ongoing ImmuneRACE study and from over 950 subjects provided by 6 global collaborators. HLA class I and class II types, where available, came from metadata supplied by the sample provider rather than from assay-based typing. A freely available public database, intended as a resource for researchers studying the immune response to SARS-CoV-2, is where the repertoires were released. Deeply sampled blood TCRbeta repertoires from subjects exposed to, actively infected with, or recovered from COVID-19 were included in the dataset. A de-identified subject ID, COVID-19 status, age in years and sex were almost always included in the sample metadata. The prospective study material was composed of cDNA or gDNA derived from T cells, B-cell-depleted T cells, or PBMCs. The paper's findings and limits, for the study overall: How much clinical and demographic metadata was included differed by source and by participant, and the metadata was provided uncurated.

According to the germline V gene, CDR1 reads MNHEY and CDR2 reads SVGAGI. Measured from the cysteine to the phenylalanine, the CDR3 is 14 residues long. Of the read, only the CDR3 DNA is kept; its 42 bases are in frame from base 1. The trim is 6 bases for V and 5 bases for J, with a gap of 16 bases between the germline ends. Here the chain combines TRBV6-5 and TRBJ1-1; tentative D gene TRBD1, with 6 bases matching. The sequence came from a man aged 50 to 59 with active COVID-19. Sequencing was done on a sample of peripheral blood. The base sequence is TGTGCCAGCAGACGGGGGGCTGAGGATACTGAAGCTTTCTTT. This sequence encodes CASRRGAEDTEAFF.